Each of the 16 T cell receptor beta chains below was sequenced from the same sample in a study of shared clonotypes between healthy human individuals. Assay used: immunoSEQ multiplex PCR; TCRdb lists only in-frame clones, some missing. This table has about a million clones, 65% to 80% appearing once. The source material was memory CD4+ T cells sorted from blood. Subset reported: CD45RA-negative fraction. Receptors were obtained from a man aged 18 to 29 in good health.

In regard to this clone: The same CDR3 can be traced to other DNA sequences in this sample. The rearrangement links TRBV19 to TRBJ1-2; perhaps TRBD1 as D (5 bases). V lost 6 bases and J 2 bases, leaving 10 bases between the germline ends. CDR1 is LNHDA and CDR2 is SQIVND in the germline V gene (reference sequence). The CDR3 runs 13 residues. CDR3 DNA sequence: TGTGCCAGTAGCCGGGGGTTGAACTATGGCTACACCTTC. Translated: CASSRGLNYGYTF. The whole variable domain, filled in from reference TRBV19 and TRBJ1-2, reads DGGITQSPKYLFRKEGQNVTLSCEQNLNHDAMYWYRQDPGQGLRLIYYSQIVNDFQKGDIAEGYSVSREKKESFPLTVTSAQKNPTAFYLCASSRGLNYGYTFGSGTRLTVV.

The chain couples TRBV7-3 to TRBJ2-6; D uncertain. The CDR3 has 20 amino acids. Deletions cut 5 bases from V and 0 bases from J, with 23 bases between. The germline gives CDR1 SGHTA, CDR2 FQGTGA. CDR3 amino acids: CASSRRGQGIGNSGANVLTF. The CDR3 nucleotides read TGTGCCAGCAGCCGCCGAGGCCAAGGGATCGGAAACTCTGGGGCCAACGTCCTGACTTTC. Supplemented by reference TRBV7-3 and TRBJ2-6, the full variable domain reads GAGVSQTPSNKVTEKGKYVELRCDPISGHTALYWYRQSLGQGPEFLIYFQGTGAADDSGLPNDRFFAVRPEGSVSTLKIQRTERGDSAVYLCASSRRGQGIGNSGANVLTFGAGSRLTVL.

The chain uses TRBV27 and TRBJ1-2; TRBD1 aligns across 11 bases. The J segment lost 7 bases and the V segment lost 8 bases, leaving 3 bases of the junction unmatched. Germline V gene data show CDR1 as MNHEY and CDR2 as SMNVEV (reference sequence). This CDR3 contains 12 residues. The CDR3, as DNA: TGTGCCAGCGGACAGGGGGCTGGTGGCTACACCTTC. This sequence encodes CASGQGAGGYTF.

At least ten counts were recorded for this clone. The chain joins TRBV9 to TRBJ2-7; 8 nucleotides align to TRBD1. After removal of 0 bases from V and 5 bases from J, the junction contained 10 bases not matched to a gene. Germline V gene sequence: CDR1 SGDLS, CDR2 YYNGEE. The CDR3 is made up of 16 amino acids. The CDR3 coding sequence is TGTGCCAGCAGCGTAGGGCTGGACAGGGCATCGAACGAGCAGTACTTC. This codes for CASSVGLDRASNEQYF.

The chain recombines TRBV18 with TRBJ1-2, with D unclear. Germline assignment: CDR1 KGHSH and CDR2 LQKENI. The V end lost 3 bases, the J end lost 6 bases, and 17 bases lay between the germline ends. The CDR3 has 15 residues. This CDR3 reads CASSPSRAGLDGYTF. The CDR3 DNA follows: TGTGCCAGCTCACCTTCGAGGGCTGGTTTGGATGGCTACACCTTC.

The rearrangement joins TRBV14 to TRBJ1-4; D ambiguous. From germline, CDR1 is SGHDN and CDR2 FVKESK. V shed 0 bases and J shed 0 bases, with 11 bases lying between them. The CDR3 is 17 residues long. CDR3 sequence reads: CASSQDRGTATNEKLFF. For the CDR3, the DNA is TGTGCCAGCAGCCAAGATCGCGGTACAGCAACTAATGAAAAACTGTTTTTT.

The V and J genes are TRBV28 and TRBJ2-1, with TRBD1 matching over 10 bases. This CDR3 spans 15 amino acids. V lost 5 bases, J lost 10 bases, and 11 bases stayed unmatched. CDR1 is MDHEN, CDR2 SYDVKM, per germline. The CDR3: CASSPGQGRPREQFF. The CDR3 DNA reads as TGTGCCAGCAGTCCGGGACAGGGGAGACCCCGAGAGCAGTTCTTC. The variable domain in full, completed from reference TRBV28 and TRBJ2-1, reads DVKVTQSSRYLVKRTGEKVFLECVQDMDHENMFWYRQDPGLGLRLIYFSYDVKMKEKGDIPEGYSVSREKKERFSLILESASTNQTSMYLCASSPGQGRPREQFFGPGTRLTVL.

The chain has TRBV28 and TRBJ1-1; TRBD1 matches 7 bases. CDR1 and CDR2 (germline): MDHEN, SYDVKM. The CDR3 has 15 residues. The V gene end was trimmed by 4 bases and the J gene end by 3 bases; junction bases not matched to a gene: 8. The CDR3 region is CASSYPTGVHTEAFF. CDR3 coding DNA: TGTGCCAGCAGTTATCCTACAGGGGTTCACACTGAAGCTTTCTTT.

The chain links TRBV7-9 to TRBJ2-3, with TRBD2 matching over 8 bases. The J segment lost 6 bases and the V segment lost 4 bases, leaving 6 bases of the junction unmatched. Germline CDR1 is SEHNR and CDR2 is FQNEAQ (reference sequence). This CDR3 has 14 residues. The CDR3 region is CASSSRGERDTQYF. CDR3 DNA sequence: TGTGCCAGCAGCTCGCGGGGGGAGAGGGATACGCAGTATTTT.

The chain is built from TRBV30 and TRBJ1-2, with TRBD1 matching 8 bases. J gave up 8 bases and V 2 bases, and 7 bases lay outside the gene matches. The CDR3 has 13 residues. Per germline, CDR1 GTSNPN and CDR2 SVGIG (reference sequence). The CDR3 DNA is TGTGCCTGGAGTACCCAGGGGGCAGGGGGCTACACCTTC. It encodes CAWSTQGAGGYTF.

J is TRBJ1-1 and V is TRBV7-2; D is possibly TRBD1 (5 bases). The CDR3 loop spans 15 amino acids. Germline V gives CDR1 SGHTA, CDR2 FQGNSA. Trimming took 5 bases from V and 6 from J, leaving 19 bases between them. CDR3 sequence (DNA): TGTGCCAGCAGCACACAAATCCAGGGATACTCTGAAGCTTTCTTT. Translated: CASSTQIQGYSEAFF.

This clone has a single count. The chain carries TRBV10-3 and TRBJ1-5; D gene ambiguous. Trimming shortened V by 7 bases and J by 7 bases, and 14 bases separated the two germline ends. CDR3 length: 13 amino acids. Germline V gene sequence: CDR1 ENHRY, CDR2 SYGVKD. Here the CDR3 reads CAIMMERGQPQHF. The CDR3, as DNA: TGTGCCATCATGATGGAACGCGGACAGCCCCAGCATTTT.

This clone was counted once. The gene calls are TRBV5-5 and TRBJ1-3, with TRBD1 as a possible D gene (5 bases). V was clipped by 4 bases and J by 4 bases, with 15 bases between them. This CDR3 comprises 15 residues. The germline V gene has CDR1 SGHKS and CDR2 YYEKEE (reference sequence). CDR3 residues: CASSEGPFTGNTIYF. DNA of the CDR3: TGTGCCAGCAGCGAGGGACCATTCACGGGAAACACCATATATTTT.

This clone was observed a few times. The chain is built from TRBV19 and TRBJ1-2, with unresolved D. The CDR3 spans 14 residues. CDR1 and CDR2 (germline): LNHDA, SQIVND (reference sequence). Trimming removed 5 bases at V and 7 bases at J, with 17 bases between. The CDR3 DNA reads as TGTGCCAGTAGTTCCCGGGAGACTTCTCGTGGCTACACCTTC. Translating it yields CASSSRETSRGYTF.

In regard to this clone: A far larger clone lies a single base away; this is likely a read error. The chain has TRBV5-8 and TRBJ2-3; TRBD2 agrees at 7 bases. The CDR3 extends over 15 amino acids. Trimming removed 4 bases from V and 3 bases from J; junction bases left unmatched: 8. In germline, CDR1 is SGHTS, CDR2 YDEGEE. CDR3: CASSRGSLQTDTQYF. As DNA, the CDR3 is TGTGCCAGCAGCCGCGGGAGTTTGCAGACAGATACGCAGTATTTT.

The chain carries TRBV29-1 and TRBJ2-7; 9 bases are a match to TRBD1. Germline V gives CDR1 SQVTM, CDR2 ANQGSEA. The junction had 9 bases not matched to a gene; V was cut back by 1 base and J by 5 bases. The CDR3 is made up of 15 amino acids. CDR3 region: CSVEGTGGAKNEQYF. The DNA of the CDR3 is TGCAGCGTTGAAGGTACAGGGGGCGCGAAAAACGAGCAGTACTTC.